Listed below are T cell receptor beta chains from one sample, sequenced in a study of T cells in Graves' hyperthyroidism and ophthalmopathy. MiXCR, run by TCRdb on the multiplex PCR reads, gives a single entry per CDR3 protein. Among approximately 510,000 distinct CDR3 sequences listed, 40% to 50% were seen once. What was sequenced was peripheral blood or thyroid tissue (not recorded which). The receptors were gathered from an adult woman with Graves' disease, either hyperthyroidism or ophthalmopathy (not recorded which). The CDR3 runs from the conserved cysteine through the conserved F or W. D genes are given only for firm matches. Where a row states a size, it is once, few, many or the class of an expanded clone; other rows omit it.

D: .
J: TRBJ1-5
size: .
V: TRBV19
DNA: TGTGCCAGTAGTAGTGGGGGGTCACGGAATCAGCCCCAGCATTTT
CDR3: CASSSGGSRNQPQHF

D: TRBD2
J: TRBJ2-2
size: .
V: TRBV20-1
DNA: TGCAGTGCCCCTTTCCCACTAGCGGGAGAAACCGGGGAGCTGTTTTTT
CDR3: CSAPFPLAGETGELFF

D: .
J: TRBJ2-2
size: .
V: TRBV24-1
DNA: TGTGCCACCAGAGGGGACTTCTCCACCGGGGAGCTGTTTTTT
CDR3: CATRGDFSTGELFF

D: TRBD2
J: TRBJ2-2
size: many
V: TRBV5-4
DNA: TGTGCCAGCAGCTCCGGGACTAGCGGGAGCGGGACCGGGGAGCTGTTTTTT
CDR3: CASSSGTSGSGTGELFF

D: .
J: TRBJ1-2
size: .
V: TRBV29-1
DNA: TGCAGCTTAATTGGGGGCGGCCCCGACTATGGCTACACCTTC
CDR3: CSLIGGGPDYGYTF

D: TRBD1
J: TRBJ1-6
size: .
V: TRBV5-6
DNA: TGTGCCAGCAGCTTGTGGGTTCCTGGACAGGAGGTTGTAAATTCACCCCTCCACTTT
CDR3: CASSLWVPGQEVVNSPLHF

D: .
J: TRBJ1-2
size: .
V: TRBV20-1
DNA: TGCAGTGCTAGACGGGGCGAAGGAAACACCTTC
CDR3: CSARRGEGNTF

D: .
J: TRBJ1-1
size: .
V: TRBV7-9
DNA: TGTGCCAGCAGCCACCGGGAAACGTACTCTGAAGCTTTCTTT
CDR3: CASSHRETYSEAFF

D: TRBD1
J: TRBJ1-1
size: many
V: TRBV12-3/TRBV12-4
DNA: TGTGCCAGCAGATACGACAGGGCTGAAGCTTTCTTT
CDR3: CASRYDRAEAFF

D: .
J: TRBJ2-2
size: many
V: TRBV5-1
DNA: TGCGCCAGCAGCTTGGTCGGGAGTTACGGGGAGCTGTTTTTT
CDR3: CASSLVGSYGELFF

D: TRBD1
J: TRBJ1-2
size: .
V: TRBV20-1
DNA: TGCAGTGCACGTGGCACAGGGGGCGGCGGCTACACCTTC
CDR3: CSARGTGGGGYTF

D: .
J: TRBJ1-6
size: .
V: TRBV20-1
DNA: TGCAGTGCTAGTGATCCAGCCCTCCACTTT
CDR3: CSASDPALHF

D: .
J: TRBJ1-1
size: .
V: TRBV19
DNA: TGTGCCAGTAGTGGAGCTTTGAACACTGAAGCTTTCTTT
CDR3: CASSGALNTEAFF

D: .
J: TRBJ1-1
size: few
V: TRBV9
DNA: TGTGCCAGCAGCGTATTGGGCCCCCCTTTCGCTGAAGCTTTCTTT
CDR3: CASSVLGPPFAEAFF

D: .
J: TRBJ2-7
size: .
V: TRBV7-1
DNA: TGTGCCAGCAGCTCCCGACTTGGAGACCTCGAGCAGTACTTC
CDR3: CASSSRLGDLEQYF

D: .
J: TRBJ1-6
size: few
V: TRBV7-2
DNA: TGTGCCAGCAGCTTAGGAGTTAATTCACCCCTCCACTTT
CDR3: CASSLGVNSPLHF

D: .
J: TRBJ2-7
size: once
V: TRBV20-1
DNA: TGCAGTGCTAACCGCGGCAGTGAGCAGTACTTC
CDR3: CSANRGSEQYF

D: .
J: TRBJ1-5
size: few
V: TRBV7-2
DNA: TGTGCCAGCAGCTTAGTCGGAAAGAGTAATCAGCCCCAGCATTTT
CDR3: CASSLVGKSNQPQHF

D: .
J: TRBJ2-7
size: .
V: TRBV30
DNA: TGTGCCTGCGAGACAGGGAGGTACTCCTACGAGCAGTACTTC
CDR3: CACETGRYSYEQYF

D: .
J: TRBJ1-3
size: .
V: TRBV7-8
DNA: TGTGCCAGCAGCCCACACATTAGCTCTGGAAACACCATATATTTT
CDR3: CASSPHISSGNTIYF

D: TRBD2
J: TRBJ2-7
size: .
V: TRBV19
DNA: TGTGCCAGTAGTATCCGGACTAGCGGCGCCTACGAGCAGTACTTC
CDR3: CASSIRTSGAYEQYF

D: .
J: TRBJ1-3
size: .
V: TRBV11-3
DNA: TGTGCCAGCAGCCGTGGCGGGAGAGACAGCTCTGGAAACACCACATATTTT
CDR3: CASSRGGRDSSGNTTYF

D: .
J: TRBJ2-5
size: .
V: TRBV29-1
DNA: TGCAGCGTTGGGGGTGGACAGTACTTC
CDR3: CSVGGGQYF

D: .
J: TRBJ1-3
size: many
V: TRBV10-3
DNA: TGTGCCATCAGTGAAGACGGCCGCTCTGGAAACACCATATATTTT
CDR3: CAISEDGRSGNTIYF